The 27 T cell receptor beta chains reported below all come from one sample, sequenced in a study of OX40 agonist ivuxolimab in advanced cancers. Data came from immunoSEQ multiplex PCR; TCRdb stores just in-frame clones and leaves some out. The data contain about 18,000 clones, around 83% of them singletons. The material was CD4+ or CD8+ T cells sorted from blood, obtained in a trial of the OX40 agonist ivuxolimab. These receptors were obtained from an adult with an advanced solid tumor such as melanoma, head and neck, liver or kidney cancer.

J is TRBJ1-5 and V is TRBV19; D perhaps matches TRBD1 (5 bases). Per germline, CDR1 LNHDA and CDR2 SQIVND (reference sequence). V lost 6 bases to trimming and J lost 3 bases, with 18 bases between them. The CDR3 contains 16 residues. CDR3 residues: CASRKIEGRLNQPQHF. The CDR3 bases are TGTGCCAGTAGGAAAATTGAGGGACGGCTCAATCAGCCCCAGCATTTT. The full variable domain, rest sourced from reference TRBV19 and TRBJ1-5, is DGGITQSPKYLFRKEGQNVTLSCEQNLNHDAMYWYRQDPGQGLRLIYYSQIVNDFQKGDIAEGYSVSREKKESFPLTVTSAQKNPTAFYLCASRKIEGRLNQPQHFGDGTRLSIL.

The chain couples TRBV5-6 to TRBJ2-7, with no clear D. From germline, CDR1 is SGHDT and CDR2 YYEEEE. The CDR3 loop spans 14 amino acids. V was shortened by 0 bases and J by 1 base, with 8 bases between the two germline ends. Written as DNA, the CDR3 is TGTGCCAGCAGCTTGGAGGTCCAATCCTACGAGCAGTACTTC. The encoded protein is CASSLEVQSYEQYF. The whole variable domain, filled in from reference TRBV5-6 and TRBJ2-7, reads DAGVTQSPTHLIKTRGQQVTLRCSPKSGHDTVSWYQQALGQGPQFIFQYYEEEERQRGNFPDRFSGHQFPNYSSELNVNALLLGDSALYLCASSLEVQSYEQYFGPGTRLTVT.

In its sample, this clone was seen once. The chain links TRBV7-2 to TRBJ1-5; a weak D match, TRBD1 (5 bases). The CDR3 covers 15 residues. Germline lookup yields CDR1 SGHTA and CDR2 FQGNSA. V was cut by 2 bases and J by 5 bases, with 13 bases left in between. The CDR3 sequence: CASSLSTGVDQPQHF. The CDR3 DNA reads as TGTGCCAGCAGCTTATCCACAGGCGTCGATCAGCCCCAGCATTTT.

This chain joins TRBV20-1 and TRBJ1-2; D is undetermined. Between the trimmed V and J ends, which lost 2 bases and 3 bases, there was a span of 4 bases. Germline values: CDR1 DFQATT, CDR2 SNEGSKA (reference sequence). This CDR3 spans 11 amino acids. The CDR3 DNA sequence: TGCAGTGCTAGAAGAGACTATGGCTACACCTTC. It specifies CSARRDYGYTF.

This chain links TRBV5-1 with TRBJ2-7, with D possibly matching TRBD1 (5 bases). CDR3 length equals 14 residues. V was trimmed by 1 base and J by 3 bases, leaving 11 bases between them. Germline V CDR1 and CDR2: SGHRS, YFSETQ. The CDR3, as DNA: TGCGCCAGCAGCTTGTCGGCAGGGCACTACGAGCAGTACTTC. Its translation: CASSLSAGHYEQYF.

The chain couples TRBV19 to TRBJ1-4, with 7 bases fitting TRBD1. V lost 5 bases to trimming and J lost 3 bases; unmatched junction nucleotides: 6. This CDR3 is 15 amino acids long. Germline values: CDR1 LNHDA, CDR2 SQIVND (reference sequence). CDR3 in amino acids: CASSSHGTANEKLFF. CDR3 DNA sequence: TGTGCCAGTAGTTCTCACGGGACAGCTAATGAAAAACTGTTTTTT. The variable domain in full, completed from reference TRBV19 and TRBJ1-4, reads DGGITQSPKYLFRKEGQNVTLSCEQNLNHDAMYWYRQDPGQGLRLIYYSQIVNDFQKGDIAEGYSVSREKKESFPLTVTSAQKNPTAFYLCASSSHGTANEKLFFGSGTQLSVL.

This chain links TRBV19 with TRBJ1-2, with 9 bases aligning to TRBD1. The J segment lost 4 bases and the V segment lost 6 bases, leaving 12 bases of the junction unmatched. Germline loops: CDR1 LNHDA, CDR2 SQIVND (reference sequence). The CDR3 length is 16 residues. In nucleotides, the CDR3 is TGTGCCAGTAGCACTACCGGGACAGGGCCCTCCTATGGCTACACCTTC. Encoded protein: CASSTTGTGPSYGYTF.

The chain is built from TRBV28 and TRBJ2-7; no definite D call. There are 15 residues in the CDR3. The germline V gene has CDR1 MDHEN and CDR2 SYDVKM. Trimming left V 2 bases short and J 0 bases short, with 11 bases between. CDR3 nucleotides: TGTGCCAGCAGTTTACTTTGGCCGAGCTCCTACGAGCAGTACTTC. It yields the protein CASSLLWPSSYEQYF.

V and J are TRBV29-1 and TRBJ1-1; TRBD1 aligns across 8 bases. The trim removed 6 bases at V and 6 bases at J, leaving 3 bases unmatched. The length of the CDR3 is 11 residues. Germline CDR1 and CDR2: SQVTM and ANQGSEA. In DNA form, the CDR3 reads TGCAGCGTAGGGACAGGCCCTGAAGCTTTCTTT. Translating gives CSVGTGPEAFF.

This chain joins TRBV30 and TRBJ2-3; 11 bases align to TRBD2. Germline values: CDR1 GTSNPN, CDR2 SVGIG (reference sequence). The CDR3 totals 14 residues. Trimming at V came to 2 bases and at J to 5 bases, leaving 3 bases not matched to a gene. CDR3 loop: CAWSTGLAGDTQYF. CDR3 DNA sequence: TGTGCCTGGAGTACCGGACTAGCGGGAGATACGCAGTATTTT. Filled out from reference TRBV30 and TRBJ2-3, the complete variable domain reads SQTIHQWPATLVQPVGSPLSLECTVEGTSNPNLYWYRQAAGRGLQLLFYSVGIGQISSEVPQNLSASRPQDRQFILSSKKLLLSDSGFYLCAWSTGLAGDTQYFGPGTRLTVL.

J is TRBJ2-7 and V is TRBV30; D is unclear. CDR3 length: 12 residues. Deletions cut 6 bases from V and 1 base from J, with 10 bases between. The germline V gene has CDR1 GTSNPN and CDR2 SVGIG (reference sequence). The CDR3 bases are TGTGCCTGCTGGGTTCGTTCCTACGAGCAGTACTTC. This translates into CACWVRSYEQYF.

CDR3 bases: TGTGCCGGGGGACAGGGGCGGAACACCGGGGAGCTGTTTTTT. The encoded protein is CAGGQGRNTGELFF. The chain combines TRBV7-2 with TRBJ2-2, with TRBD1 identical over 10 bases. Unmatched junction bases numbered 4, after V lost 11 bases and J lost 1 base. CDR1 is SGHTA, CDR2 FQGNSA, per germline. The CDR3 has 14 residues.

This sequence joins TRBV20-1 and TRBJ1-4; possibly TRBD1 for D (5 bases). The germline gives CDR1 DFQATT, CDR2 SNEGSKA (reference sequence). Trimming left V 8 bases short and J 8 bases short, with 12 bases between. The CDR3 sequence is 11 residues long. CDR3 amino acids: CSTKRGEKLFF. DNA of the CDR3: TGCAGTACGAAAAGGGGAGAAAAACTGTTTTTT.

The chain has TRBV6-1 and TRBJ2-5; 9 nucleotides match TRBD1. Germline assignment: CDR1 MNHNS and CDR2 SASEGT. The CDR3 runs 13 residues. The V gene end was trimmed by 4 bases and the J gene end by 5 bases; junction bases not matched to a gene: 2. CDR3 nucleotides: TGTGCCAGCAGTGCAGACAGGGGGGAGACCCAGTACTTC. Residues: CASSADRGETQYF.

In this sample, this clone turned up once. The rearrangement uses TRBV30 and TRBJ2-1; D may be TRBD1 or TRBD2 (5 bases each). Germline CDR1 is GTSNPN and CDR2 is SVGIG (reference sequence). Trimming took 3 bases from V and 12 from J, leaving 21 bases between them. This CDR3 is built from 14 residues. The CDR3 region has the DNA TGTGCCTGGAGGCCAGGTTGGGACCGTTCAGGGCAGTTCTTC. Translation: CAWRPGWDRSGQFF. Full variable domain (outside the CDR3, taken from reference TRBV30 and TRBJ2-1): SQTIHQWPATLVQPVGSPLSLECTVEGTSNPNLYWYRQAAGRGLQLLFYSVGIGQISSEVPQNLSASRPQDRQFILSSKKLLLSDSGFYLCAWRPGWDRSGQFFGPGTRLTVL.

V usage is TRBV6-5 and J usage is TRBJ1-2, with D possibly matching TRBD1 (6 bases). In germline, CDR1 is MNHEY, CDR2 SVGAGI. The CDR3 has 14 amino acids. V lost 4 bases and J lost 3, with 12 bases in between. The CDR3 DNA reads as TGTGCCAGCAGTTCTACAGGGATGGACTATGGCTACACCTTC. This codes for CASSSTGMDYGYTF.

In its sample, this clone was seen a few times. The chain carries TRBV7-2 and TRBJ2-7, with D perhaps TRBD1 or TRBD2 (5 bases each). Per the germline V gene, CDR1 is SGHTA and CDR2 is FQGNSA. Trimming took off 4 bases at V and 0 bases at J, with 13 bases between the two ends. The CDR3 consists of 15 residues. The CDR3 region is CASSSTPGPSYEQYF. The CDR3 DNA follows: TGTGCCAGCAGCTCAACCCCGGGACCCTCCTACGAGCAGTACTTC.

The chain couples TRBV19 to TRBJ1-1; no reliable D call. The CDR3 sequence is 13 residues long. V lost 4 bases and J 0 bases, leaving 6 bases between the germline ends. Germline assignment: CDR1 LNHDA and CDR2 SQIVND (reference sequence). The CDR3 spells CASSNPVNTEAFF. The CDR3 DNA is TGTGCCAGTAGTAACCCAGTGAACACTGAAGCTTTCTTT.

CDR3 region: CASSPGWRRTEAFF. In nucleotides, the CDR3 is TGTGCCAGCAGTCCTGGGTGGAGGCGAACTGAAGCTTTCTTT. The rearrangement joins TRBV6-5 to TRBJ1-1; D is uncertain. This CDR3 is 14 amino acids long. Trimming stripped 5 bases from V and 5 bases from J, with 15 bases between. Germline loops: CDR1 MNHEY, CDR2 SVGAGI.

The rearrangement uses TRBV4-1 and TRBJ2-1; no reliable D call. Deletions cut 0 bases from V and 7 bases from J, with 7 bases between. The germline V gene encodes CDR1 MGHRA and CDR2 YSYEKL. The CDR3 has 13 residues. DNA for the CDR3: TGCGCCAGCAGCCAAGAATTGCGGAATGAGCAGTTCTTC. Protein sequence: CASSQELRNEQFF.

The V gene is TRBV5-5, the J gene TRBJ1-3; D may be TRBD1 (6 bases). CDR1 SGHKS and CDR2 YYEKEE come from the germline V gene (reference sequence). Between the trimmed V and J ends, which lost 2 bases and 15 bases, there was a span of 30 bases. The CDR3 is made up of 17 amino acids. CDR3 nucleotides: TGTGCCAGCAGCTTACTATCGGGGGGCGAGGGGGTAACTTCTCAATATTTT. Translated: CASSLLSGGEGVTSQYF.

The V and J genes are TRBV10-2 and TRBJ2-7; 9 nucleotides line up with TRBD1. V lost 6 bases to trimming and J lost 2 bases; unmatched junction nucleotides: 8. The CDR3 consists of 15 residues. Germline CDR1 is WSHSY and CDR2 is SAAADI. The CDR3: CASRAGTGLAYEQYF. In DNA form, the CDR3 reads TGCGCCAGCAGGGCGGGGACAGGGCTAGCCTACGAGCAGTACTTC.

The chain carries TRBV7-2 and TRBJ2-3; a possible D gene is TRBD1 (6 bases). This CDR3 has 16 residues. Trimming took off 0 bases at V and 6 bases at J, with 16 bases between the two ends. Germline CDR1 and CDR2: SGHTA and FQGNSA. The CDR3 DNA reads as TGTGCCAGCAGCTTAGCGGGGGCCCTGCCAGGGGATACGCAGTATTTT. This translates into CASSLAGALPGDTQYF. Looking up the rest from reference TRBV7-2 and TRBJ2-3 gives the full variable domain: GAGVSQSPSNKVTEKGKDVELRCDPISGHTALYWYRQSLGQGLEFLIYFQGNSAPDKSGLPSDRFSAERTGGSVSTLTIQRTQQEDSAVYLCASSLAGALPGDTQYFGPGTRLTVL.

The chain has TRBV5-4 and TRBJ1-5; perhaps TRBD1 as D (5 bases). Germline V gene lookup returns CDR1 SGHNT and CDR2 YYREEE (reference sequence). The CDR3 spans 15 residues. Trimming pared 1 base from V and 4 bases from J, leaving 12 bases between. The CDR3 region is CASSLWGNVNQPQHF. CDR3 DNA: TGTGCCAGCAGCTTGTGGGGGAATGTGAATCAGCCCCAGCATTTT.

This chain joins TRBV7-2 and TRBJ1-2; D is ambiguous. CDR3 size: 16 residues. Germline CDR1 SGHTA, CDR2 FQGNSA. V was shortened by 1 base and J by 4 bases, with 16 bases between the two germline ends. In DNA, the CDR3 is TGTGCCAGCAGCTTAGGGCTGGGCGGCCTCTCCTATGGCTACACCTTC. It yields the protein CASSLGLGGLSYGYTF.

J is TRBJ2-2 and V is TRBV19; 7 nucleotides match TRBD1. From germline, CDR1 is LNHDA and CDR2 SQIVND (reference sequence). J lost 0 bases, V lost 6 bases, and 4 bases had no gene match. This CDR3 spans 15 amino acids. The CDR3 here is CASRGGTANTGELFF. In DNA, the CDR3 is TGTGCCAGTAGGGGTGGGACAGCGAACACCGGGGAGCTGTTTTTT.

The chain combines TRBV7-2 with TRBJ2-1, with no clear D. Trimming stripped 0 bases from V and 10 bases from J, with 10 bases between. Germline V gives CDR1 SGHTA, CDR2 FQGNSA. The CDR3 length is 13 residues. CDR3 amino acids: CASSLAGYSEQFF. The CDR3 DNA follows: TGTGCCAGCAGCTTAGCTGGGTACAGCGAGCAGTTCTTC.